This T cell receptor beta chain comes out of a study of T cell responses to AZD1222 COVID-19 vaccine. Whole-study results and caveats: Baseline seropositives among AZD1222 recipients totaled only 6 or 7. Receipt of two AZD1222 doses was followed by a rise in Spike-specific TCR breadth and depth. Among the donors, most were white British and more were female, and clonal diversity was possibly underestimated. Targeting of unmutated variant regions was reportedly seen in nearly half of spike-specific TCRs.

V lost 7 bases and J lost 7, with 16 bases in between. The CDR3 has 13 amino acids. The V gene's germline CDR1 is MNHEY and CDR2 SVGAGI. A remark on this clone: Its antigen is still unknown.

The repertoire was sequenced with immunoSEQ multiplex PCR; TCRdb's copy has only in-frame clones and lacks some. In the table there are 70,000 to 95,000 clones, 80% to 95% of which are singletons. The TCR comes from an adult who received the AZD1222 COVID-19 vaccine. The input for sequencing was peripheral blood, taken 28 days after the second AZD1222 dose. This chain uses TRBV6-5 with TRBJ1-2; D is unclear. CDR3 in DNA: TGTGCCAGCATACCATATCAACTGGGTGGCTACACCTTC. It translates to CASIPYQLGGYTF.